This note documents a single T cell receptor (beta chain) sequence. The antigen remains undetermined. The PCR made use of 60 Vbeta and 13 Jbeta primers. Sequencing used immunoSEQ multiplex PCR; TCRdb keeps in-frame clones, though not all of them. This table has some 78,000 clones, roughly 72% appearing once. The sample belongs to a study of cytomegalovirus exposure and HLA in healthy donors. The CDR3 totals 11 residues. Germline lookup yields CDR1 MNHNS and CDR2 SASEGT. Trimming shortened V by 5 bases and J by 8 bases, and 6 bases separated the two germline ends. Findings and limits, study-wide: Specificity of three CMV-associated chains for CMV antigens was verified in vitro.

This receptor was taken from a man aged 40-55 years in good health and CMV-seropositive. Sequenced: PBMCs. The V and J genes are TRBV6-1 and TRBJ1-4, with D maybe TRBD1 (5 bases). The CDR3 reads CASSRQEKLFF. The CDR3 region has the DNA TGTGCCAGCAGTAGACAGGAAAAACTGTTTTTT.